This T cell receptor beta chain was observed in a study of beta chain features in type 1 diabetes. Overall study findings and caveats: In type 1 diabetes patients, VDJ junctions had fewer insertions; deletions at these junctions were more frequent. Comparison showed that naive, central memory and Treg TCRB repertoires appeared more similar among patients than among healthy donors.

Isolated RNA was reverse transcribed in full, so expressed TCRB transcripts were sequenced. The read count averaged roughly 4 million across naive, central memory and regulatory T cell samples. Only in-frame clones appear in the TCRdb table, and some are missing; sequencing was by immunoSEQ multiplex PCR. The data contain some 900,000 clones, around a sixth of them singletons. Comments on this clone: The antigen remains undetermined.

The clonotype originates from a woman under 30 in good health. The sequenced material came from naive CD4+ T cells from blood.

CDR3: CASSQNTFRTEAFF. The CDR3 DNA is TGTGCCAGCAGCCAAAATACCTTTCGGACTGAAGCTTTCTTT. The chain couples TRBV7-8 to TRBJ1-1, with D unresolved. Germline values: CDR1 SGHVS, CDR2 FQNEAQ. The ends were cut back, 5 bases at V and 5 bases at J, with 15 bases in the middle. This CDR3 comprises 14 residues.